This passage covers 4 T cell receptor beta chains from one sample sequenced in a study of shared clonotypes between healthy human individuals. Generated by immunoSEQ multiplex PCR, the TCRdb table keeps only in-frame clones and is missing some. The sample shows 2,100,000 or so clones, roughly 95% of them seen only once. The sample consisted of naive CD4+ T cells sorted from blood. Subset noted: CD45RA+ positively selected. Every receptor here comes from a man aged 18 to 29 in good health.

CDR3 bases: TGTGCCAGCAGCGGGGGGGGTAACAGGGTCGACGAGCAGTACTTC. Its translation: CASSGGGNRVDEQYF. V is TRBV6-1 and J is TRBJ2-7, with 8 bases identical to TRBD2. The V and J ends lost 6 bases and 5 bases, in that order; junction bases with no gene match: 12. Germline-derived CDR1 and CDR2 are MNHNS and SASEGT. This CDR3 is built from 15 residues.

This chain connects TRBV5-6 to TRBJ2-1, with D tentatively TRBD1 (5 bases). Germline CDR1 is SGHDT and CDR2 is YYEEEE. Trimming shortened V by 4 bases and J by 3 bases, and 17 bases separated the two germline ends. The CDR3 consists of 16 residues. The CDR3 spells CASSRKLWTSYNEQFF. The CDR3 nucleotides are TGTGCCAGCAGCCGCAAATTGTGGACAAGCTACAATGAGCAGTTCTTC.

The rearrangement joins TRBV7-9 to TRBJ2-5; 7 nucleotides align to TRBD1. This CDR3 contains 16 residues. Germline V gene lookup returns CDR1 SEHNR and CDR2 FQNEAQ (reference sequence). The ends lost 5 bases at V and 2 bases at J; junction bases unmatched: 11. CDR3 protein: CASSRDRVLTQETQYF. Written as DNA, the CDR3 is TGTGCCAGCAGCCGCGACAGGGTGTTAACACAAGAGACCCAGTACTTC.

Worth noting for this clone: Other DNA sequences within the sample encode an identical CDR3. The rearrangement uses TRBV2 and TRBJ1-6, with 7 bases matching TRBD1. With V trimmed by 2 bases and J by 6 bases, 1 base remained unmatched. The V gene's germline CDR1 is SNHLY and CDR2 FYNNEI. There are 14 residues in the CDR3. The CDR3 here is CASSEQGGNSPLHF. The CDR3 bases are TGTGCCAGCAGTGAACAGGGGGGTAATTCACCCCTCCACTTT.